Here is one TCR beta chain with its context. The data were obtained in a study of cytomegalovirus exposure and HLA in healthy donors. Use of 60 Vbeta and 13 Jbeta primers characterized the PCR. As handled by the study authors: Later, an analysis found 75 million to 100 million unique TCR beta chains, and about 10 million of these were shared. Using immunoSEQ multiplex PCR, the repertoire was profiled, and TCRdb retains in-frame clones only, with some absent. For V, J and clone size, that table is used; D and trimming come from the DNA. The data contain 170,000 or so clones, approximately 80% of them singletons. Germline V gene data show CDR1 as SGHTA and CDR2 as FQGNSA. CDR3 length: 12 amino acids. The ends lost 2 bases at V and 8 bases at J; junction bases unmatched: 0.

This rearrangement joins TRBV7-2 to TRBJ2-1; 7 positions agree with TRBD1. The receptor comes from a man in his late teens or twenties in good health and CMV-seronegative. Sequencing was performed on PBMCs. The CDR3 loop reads CASSLQGDEQFF. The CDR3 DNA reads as TGTGCCAGCAGCTTACAGGGGGATGAGCAGTTCTTC.